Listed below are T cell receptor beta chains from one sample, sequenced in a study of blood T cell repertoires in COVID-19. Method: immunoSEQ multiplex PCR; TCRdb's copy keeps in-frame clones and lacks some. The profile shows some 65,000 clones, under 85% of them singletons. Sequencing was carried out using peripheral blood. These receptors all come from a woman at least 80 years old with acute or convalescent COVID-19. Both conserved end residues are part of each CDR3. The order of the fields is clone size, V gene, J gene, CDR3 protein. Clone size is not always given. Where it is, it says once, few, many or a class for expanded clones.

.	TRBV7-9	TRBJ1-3	CASSPGQGRRNTIYF
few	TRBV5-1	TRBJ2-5	CASSLEGGQETQYF
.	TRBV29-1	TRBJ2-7	CSVEGTETYEQYF
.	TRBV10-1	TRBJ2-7	CASSGGWGPSSYEQYF
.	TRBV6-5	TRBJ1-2	CASSPGGGAYGYTF
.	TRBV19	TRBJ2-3	CASSSTSGSTDTQYF
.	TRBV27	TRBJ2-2	CASSFRTGELFF
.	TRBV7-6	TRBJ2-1	CASSPWGGSRNEQFF
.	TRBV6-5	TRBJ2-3	CASSFQGLSTDTQYF
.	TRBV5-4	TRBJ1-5	CASSPTYETGAASNQPQHF
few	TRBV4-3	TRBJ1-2	CASALGQYGGYTF
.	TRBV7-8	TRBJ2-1	CASSLGVGVINEQFF
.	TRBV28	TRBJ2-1	CASNPNRFGLAGGMYNEQFF
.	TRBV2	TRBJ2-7	CASRRSQGEQYF
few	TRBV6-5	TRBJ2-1	CASSYRAGGVDEQFF
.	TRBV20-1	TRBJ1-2	CSARVRYGYTF
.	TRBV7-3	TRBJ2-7	CASSATSSYEQYF
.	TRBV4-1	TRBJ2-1	CASSLEDLAAQFF
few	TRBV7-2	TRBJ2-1	CASSLDGRANNEQFF
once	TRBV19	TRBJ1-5	CAGKIGRVECSNQPQHF
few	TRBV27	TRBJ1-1	CASSYRGRNTEAFF
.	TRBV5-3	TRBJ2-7	CARSLLAPEQYF
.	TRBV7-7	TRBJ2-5	CASSLDGRAKTQYF
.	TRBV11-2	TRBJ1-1	CASSLTGTEAFF
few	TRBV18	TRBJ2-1	CASSPDYLGNEQFF
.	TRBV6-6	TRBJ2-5	CASSFGGAGVETQYF
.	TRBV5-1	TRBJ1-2	CASSYDRGEIYGYTF
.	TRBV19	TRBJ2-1	CASSIQGAHNEQFF
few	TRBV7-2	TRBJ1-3	CASSLVYEWGADSGNTIYF
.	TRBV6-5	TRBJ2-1	CASSLAGGPREQFF
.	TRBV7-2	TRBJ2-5	CASSFPGRETQYF
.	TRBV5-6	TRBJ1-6	CASSLAPGKDSPLHF
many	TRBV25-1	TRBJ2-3	CASSEFPIRGSDTQYF